Listed below are T cell receptor beta chains from one sample, sequenced in a study of OX40 agonist ivuxolimab in advanced cancers. Profiled with immunoSEQ multiplex PCR; TCRdb holds only in-frame clones, not every one. The table shows some 10,000 clones, with 79% occurring only once. Sequencing used CD4+ or CD8+ T cells sorted from blood, obtained in a trial of the OX40 agonist ivuxolimab. Receptors were obtained from an adult with an advanced solid tumor such as melanoma, head and neck, liver or kidney cancer. CDR3s include the opening cysteine and the closing phenylalanine or tryptophan. D genes are given only for firm matches. The listing skips clone size in some rows; elsewhere it reads once, few, many or a size class.

j_gene,d_gene,v_gene,abundance,CDR3nt,CDR3aa
TRBJ2-1,TRBD2,TRBV9,.,TGTGCCAGCAGCGTTAGCGGGGGTATCTACAATGAGCAGTTCTTC,CASSVSGGIYNEQFF
TRBJ2-7,TRBD1,TRBV7-9,.,TGTGCCAGCAGCTGGGGGATGGCAGGGGGCGCAGAATCCTACGAGCAGTACTTC,CASSWGMAGGAESYEQYF
TRBJ1-2,.,TRBV9,.,TGTGCCAGCAGCGTAGCGGTAAGGGATGGCTACACCTTC,CASSVAVRDGYTF
TRBJ2-4,.,TRBV7-9,.,TGTGCCAGCAGCCCTGAAAACATTCAGTACTTC,CASSPENIQYF
TRBJ2-1,TRBD1,TRBV5-8,.,TGTGCCAGCAGCTTCCGGGACAGGGACTCTCCAGAGCAGTTCTTC,CASSFRDRDSPEQFF
TRBJ1-1,TRBD1,TRBV18,.,TGTGCCAGCTCACCTGGACAGGGGGTTGAAGCTTTCTTT,CASSPGQGVEAFF
TRBJ1-2,TRBD1,TRBV28,.,TGTGCCAGCAGACCGAGGACAGGGCCAACGAATGGCTACACCTTC,CASRPRTGPTNGYTF
TRBJ1-2,.,TRBV6-5,few,TGTGCCAGCAGTAACCGGGACCGGTCGTACTATGGCTACACCTTC,CASSNRDRSYYGYTF
TRBJ2-1,TRBD1,TRBV6-5,.,TGTGCCAGCAGGATACAGGGGGCAAATGAGCAGTTCTTC,CASRIQGANEQFF
TRBJ2-5,.,TRBV4-1,.,TGCGCCAGCAGCCAAGATGGGGGGGGCGCAGGGACCCAGTACTTC,CASSQDGGGAGTQYF
TRBJ1-2,TRBD1,TRBV5-8,.,TGTGCCAGCAGCTCCCCGGGACAGACTAATGCGGTAGGCTACACCTTC,CASSSPGQTNAVGYTF
TRBJ1-4,.,TRBV5-6,.,TGTGCCAGCAGGAGACAGGCGGCGGGTGAAAAACTGTTTTTT,CASRRQAAGEKLFF
TRBJ1-1,.,TRBV19,.,TGTGCCAGTAGTATCTATACAGAGGTGAACACTGAAGCTTTCTTT,CASSIYTEVNTEAFF
TRBJ2-7,.,TRBV9,.,TGTGCCAGCAGCGTGGCAGGGTCCTTTCACGAGCAGTACTTC,CASSVAGSFHEQYF
TRBJ2-1,TRBD2,TRBV29-1,.,TGCAGCGTTGACAAGGTAGCGGGGGGCGGTGAGCAGTTCTTC,CSVDKVAGGGEQFF
TRBJ2-7,.,TRBV30,.,TGTGCCTGGAGTGTTCTCGGCTACGAGCAGTACTTC,CAWSVLGYEQYF
TRBJ2-7,TRBD1,TRBV19,many,TGTGCCAGCGGACAGGGTTCCTACGAGCAGTACTTC,CASGQGSYEQYF
TRBJ1-4,.,TRBV11-2,.,TGTGCCAGCAGCTCGGGGGTCGAACTGTTTTTT,CASSSGVELFF
TRBJ2-2,TRBD2,TRBV4-3,.,TGCGCCAGCAGCCAAGATTTAACTAGCGGGTACACCGGGGAGCTGTTTTTT,CASSQDLTSGYTGELFF
TRBJ2-7,.,TRBV4-1,.,TGCGCCAGCGGCCCCCCGCCACCCACTACGGGGCAGACCGAGCAGTACTTC,CASGPPPPTTGQTEQYF
TRBJ1-1,.,TRBV12-5,few,TGTGCTAGTAAACAGGGTGACACTGAAGCTTTCTTT,CASKQGDTEAFF
TRBJ1-2,TRBD1,TRBV7-3,.,TGTGCCAGCAGCCTACTGGGACAGGGGATGGGTGGCTACACCTTC,CASSLLGQGMGGYTF
TRBJ2-1,TRBD1,TRBV2,.,TGTGCCAGCAGTGAACCCCGACAGGGGGAATACAATGAGCAGTTCTTC,CASSEPRQGEYNEQFF
TRBJ2-7,TRBD2,TRBV4-2,few,TGTGCCAGCAGCCCCTCCTGGGGGGGAGGAGGGCAGTACTTC,CASSPSWGGGGQYF
TRBJ2-2,.,TRBV6-4,few,TGTGCCAGCAGTAGCGGGAACACCGGGGAGCTGTTTTTT,CASSSGNTGELFF
TRBJ2-4,.,TRBV7-6,.,TGTGCCAGCAGCTTATTGTTCGGGGGCGCGGCCAAAAACATTCAGTACTTC,CASSLLFGGAAKNIQYF
TRBJ1-5,.,TRBV6-1,few,TGTGCCAGCAGTGATAATCAGCCCCAGCATTTT,CASSDNQPQHF
TRBJ1-5,.,TRBV29-1,few,TGCAGCGTTGGGGTCGATCAGCCCCAGCATTTT,CSVGVDQPQHF
TRBJ2-7,.,TRBV5-6,few,TGTGCCAGCAGCCACTTTCTGGGGGATATCGCCTACGAGCAGTACTTC,CASSHFLGDIAYEQYF
TRBJ1-1,.,TRBV29-1,.,TGCAGCGTTGACCAAACCGGCACGCGCAGTGAAGCTTTCTTT,CSVDQTGTRSEAFF
TRBJ2-5,.,TRBV28,.,TGTGCCAGCAGCCCTACCAGGCAGACTCAAGAGACCCAGTACTTC,CASSPTRQTQETQYF
TRBJ2-3,.,TRBV28,.,TGTGCCAGCAGTTCCCGAGATACGCAGTATTTT,CASSSRDTQYF
TRBJ2-2,.,TRBV15,.,TGTGCCACCAGCAGGGACCCTTCCACCGGGGAGCTGTTTTTT,CATSRDPSTGELFF